The 28 T cell receptor beta chains listed next were all sequenced from one sample in a study of T-cell memory formation after mild COVID-19 (dated by TCRdb to about 2021). Libraries were built with 5' RACE. Sequencing instrument: Illumina NovaSeq 6000. The raw public data were reprocessed by TCRdb itself: fastp quality trimming at Q25, MiXCR clonotype calling, in-frame beta chains only. Records with the same CDR3 protein are collapsed into one entry carrying the most frequent genes and DNA. This sample gives 340,000 or so distinct CDR3 sequences in total; roughly 13% of them show up just once. 20% to 25% of the sample lies in the top ten. The sample was PBMCs or a T cell subset sorted from them (not recorded which). The receptor source for this set is a man younger than 35 who had mild COVID-19 (a few samples of this study predate the infection). The sample titles of this study are shuffled in the database, so cell type and time point are left out; the donor was told from shared clones.

The DNA of the CDR3 is TGTGCCAGCAGTTACAATCACGACAGCTACGAGCAGTACGTC. Protein product: CASSYNHDSYEQYV. The genes are TRBV6-5 and TRBJ2-7; TRBD1 is a possible D gene (5 bases). V lost 2 bases, J lost 3 bases, and 11 bases lay in between. Germline V lookup: CDR1 MNHEY, CDR2 SVGAGI. The CDR3 has 14 amino acids.

The chain carries TRBV12-3 or TRBV12-4 and TRBJ2-2, with 12 bases matching TRBD1. The CDR3 is 19 amino acids. The V and J ends lost 7 bases and 3 bases, in that order; junction bases with no gene match: 15. The CDR3 DNA is TGTGCCAGCAACCGCTACCGGGACAGGGGGCGTAGGGACACCGGGGAGCTGTTTTTT. It codes for CASNRYRDRGRRDTGELFF.

This clonotype was picked up a small number of times. This sequence joins TRBV6-2 or TRBV6-3 and TRBJ2-7; the match to TRBD1 covers 8 bases. This CDR3 is 12 amino acids long. Germline V gene sequence: CDR1 MNHEY, CDR2 SVGEGT. After removal of 6 bases from V and 9 bases from J, the junction contained 7 bases not matched to a gene. In DNA, the CDR3 is TGTGCCAGCAGACAAGGACAGGGAGGGCAGTACTTC. Its protein product is CASRQGQGGQYF.

This clonotype was found a few times. The J gene is TRBJ2-5, the V gene TRBV5-4; perhaps TRBD2 as D (6 bases). Germline V lookup: CDR1 SGHNT, CDR2 YYREEE (reference sequence). V lost 4 bases and J lost 7, with 14 bases in between. The CDR3 sequence is 13 residues long. The CDR3 DNA follows: TGTGCCAGCAGCACCGGGGGACTCGGGACCCAGTACTTC. This codes for CASSTGGLGTQYF.

CDR3 loop: CASSLMRGEQYV. DNA of the CDR3: TGTGCCAGCAGTTTGATGAGGGGCGAGCAGTACGTC. This chain links TRBV12-3 or TRBV12-4 with TRBJ2-7; D is possibly TRBD1 or TRBD2 (5 bases each). With 3 bases removed from V and 6 bases from J, the gap between germline ends came to 9 bases. CDR3 length: 12 amino acids.

J is TRBJ2-2 and V is TRBV20-1, with 7 nucleotides matching TRBD2. Germline CDR1 and CDR2: DFQATT and SNEGSKA (reference sequence). The CDR3 runs 17 residues. V dropped 2 bases and J dropped 0; count of bases not matched to a gene: 9. DNA for the CDR3: TGCAGTGCTAGAATGGCGGGGGAGACCGCGAACACCGGGGAGCTGTTTTTT. Residues: CSARMAGETANTGELFF.

The gene calls are TRBV3-1 and TRBJ1-1, with D hard to call. Germline V CDR1 and CDR2: LGHDT, YNNKEL (reference sequence). The CDR3 has 12 amino acids. Trimming removed 8 bases from V and 0 bases from J, with 7 bases in between. The CDR3 loop is CASGRLNTEAFF. Here the CDR3 DNA reads TGTGCCAGCGGTCGCTTGAACACTGAAGCTTTCTTT.

The rearrangement joins TRBV6-2 or TRBV6-3 to TRBJ2-3; TRBD1 agrees at 7 bases. The CDR3 has 15 residues. V gave up 7 bases and J gave up 4 bases; unmatched junction bases: 11. CDR1 is MNHEY and CDR2 is SVGEGT in the germline V gene. The DNA for the CDR3 is TGTGCCAGCATACACGGGACAGAGGTCCCAGATACGCAGTATTTT. Its translation is CASIHGTEVPDTQYF.

A few counts support this clonotype. V is TRBV7-9 and J is TRBJ1-1; D gene ambiguous. The germline CDR1 and CDR2 sequences are SEHNR and FQNEAQ (reference sequence). This CDR3 spans 15 amino acids. V shed 1 base and J shed 6 bases, with 15 bases lying between them. The CDR3 reads CASSLVGSLGPEAFF. CDR3 coding DNA: TGTGCCAGCAGCTTAGTTGGCAGCCTTGGCCCTGAAGCTTTCTTT.

The chain links TRBV5-5 to TRBJ2-3; D remains ambiguous. This CDR3 region has 16 residues. V dropped 3 bases and J dropped 2 bases, with 16 bases sitting between them. Germline loops: CDR1 SGHKS, CDR2 YYEKEE (reference sequence). CDR3 loop: CASSSLAQGPTDTQYF. DNA for the CDR3: TGTGCCAGCAGCTCCCTGGCGCAAGGCCCCACAGATACGCAGTATTTT.

In this sample, this clonotype turned up many times. The rearrangement joins TRBV4-3 to TRBJ2-6; D may be TRBD1 or TRBD2 (5 bases each). The V gene's germline CDR1 is LGHNA and CDR2 YSLEER. V was pared by 4 bases and J by 2 bases, with 12 bases between. This CDR3 spans 16 amino acids. The CDR3 region is CASSLERGTGANVLTF. CDR3 bases: TGCGCCAGCAGCCTCGAGAGGGGAACTGGGGCCAACGTCCTGACTTTC.

The CDR3 region has the DNA TGCAGTGCTACGTGGCTAGCGGGGGAAGAGACCCAGTACTTC. This sequence encodes CSATWLAGEETQYF. This chain joins TRBV20-1 and TRBJ2-5; 10 nucleotides match TRBD2. The V gene end was trimmed by 4 bases and the J gene end by 3 bases; junction bases not matched to a gene: 5. Germline-derived CDR1 and CDR2 are DFQATT and SNEGSKA (reference sequence). This CDR3 comprises 14 residues.

This clonotype has more than one count but fewer than ten. This chain connects TRBV18 to TRBJ2-2; D is ambiguous. V dropped 4 bases and J dropped 1 base, with 13 bases sitting between them. CDR1 is KGHSH, CDR2 LQKENI, per germline. CDR3 length equals 16 residues. The DNA of the CDR3 is TGTGCCAGCTCACAACTGACGAGCAGGAACACCGGGGAGCTGTTTTTT. It encodes CASSQLTSRNTGELFF.

Only a few counts were recorded for this clonotype. The V gene is TRBV2, the J gene TRBJ2-2, with 8 bases lining up with TRBD1. Germline CDR1 and CDR2: SNHLY and FYNNEI. The CDR3 covers 18 residues. Trimming took 11 bases from V and 2 from J; bases not matched to a gene: 19. The CDR3 spells CAGIRGRALSLNTGELFF. The CDR3 DNA is TGTGCCGGCATCAGGGGGCGAGCCCTTTCCCTAAACACCGGGGAGCTGTTTTTT.

This clonotype was observed many times. V usage is TRBV5-6 and J usage is TRBJ2-3; 8 bases are shared with TRBD2. CDR1 and CDR2 from the germline V gene are SGHDT and YYEEEE. With V trimmed by 0 bases and J by 0 bases, 9 bases remained unmatched. This CDR3 has 18 amino acids. In nucleotides, the CDR3 is TGTGCCAGCAGCTTGGGAGCGGGGGCCGGATCAAGCACAGATACGCAGTATTTT. It encodes CASSLGAGAGSSTDTQYF. The full variable domain, completed using reference TRBV5-6 and TRBJ2-3, is DAGVTQSPTHLIKTRGQQVTLRCSPKSGHDTVSWYQQALGQGPQFIFQYYEEEERQRGNFPDRFSGHQFPNYSSELNVNALLLGDSALYLCASSLGAGAGSSTDTQYFGPGTRLTVL.

This clonotype turned up a few times. The chain uses TRBV24-1 and TRBJ1-2; TRBD1 might be the D (5 bases). Germline CDR1 reads KGHDR; CDR2 reads SFDVKD. The V end was cut by 5 bases, the J end by 4 bases, with 7 bases between. This CDR3 is 12 amino acids long. In nucleotides, the CDR3 is TGTGCCACCAGTGGGGGGTCCTATGGCTACACCTTC. It specifies CATSGGSYGYTF.

This clonotype was found a few times. The chain couples TRBV11-2 to TRBJ1-1; D is unresolved. CDR1 is SGHAT, CDR2 FQNNGV, per germline. The CDR3 extends over 10 amino acids. Trimming took 0 bases from V and 7 from J, leaving 0 bases between them. The CDR3 is CASSLDEAFF. CDR3 nucleotides: TGTGCCAGCAGCTTAGATGAAGCTTTCTTT.

This clonotype was detected a few times. The chain combines TRBV20-1 with TRBJ2-7, with D perhaps being TRBD1 or TRBD2 (5 bases each). V was cut by 0 bases and J by 3 bases, with 18 bases left in between. CDR3 length: 16 amino acids. Germline lookup yields CDR1 DFQATT and CDR2 SNEGSKA (reference sequence). The CDR3 DNA follows: TGCAGTGCTAGAGATCGAGGGCAGGGTTGGAGCTACGAGCAGTACGTC. This encodes CSARDRGQGWSYEQYV.

This clonotype showed up just a few times. J is TRBJ2-3 and V is TRBV7-2; D remains unclear. The CDR3 loop spans 16 amino acids. From germline, CDR1 is SGHTA and CDR2 FQGNSA. Trimming took off 1 base at V and 0 bases at J, with 11 bases between the two ends. Here the CDR3 reads CASSLDSFYSTDTQYF. DNA for the CDR3: TGTGCCAGCAGCTTAGATTCTTTTTATAGCACAGATACGCAGTATTTT.

This clonotype was recorded a few times. This CDR3 reads CASRPGAGKAGDTQYF. The CDR3 DNA follows: TGTGCCAGCAGACCCGGGGCGGGGAAGGCGGGAGATACGCAGTATTTT. The chain is built from TRBV7-2 and TRBJ2-3; D possibly corresponds to TRBD2 (6 bases). Germline V gene lookup returns CDR1 SGHTA and CDR2 FQGNSA. CDR3 length: 16 amino acids. V was shortened by 6 bases and J by 5 bases, with 21 bases between the two germline ends. Together with reference TRBV7-2 and TRBJ2-3, the CDR3 gives the full variable domain: GAGVSQSPSNKVTEKGKDVELRCDPISGHTALYWYRQSLGQGLEFLIYFQGNSAPDKSGLPSDRFSAERTGGSVSTLTIQRTQQEDSAVYLCASRPGAGKAGDTQYFGPGTRLTVL.

The CDR3 here is CASSLGTGGTPTF. As DNA, the CDR3 is TGCGCCAGCAGCCTAGGGACAGGTGGCACTCCCACCTTC. The chain is built from TRBV4-3 and TRBJ1-2, with 8 bases fitting TRBD1. V dropped 4 bases and J dropped 13; count of bases not matched to a gene: 11. CDR1 and CDR2 from the germline V gene are LGHNA and YSLEER. This CDR3 comprises 13 residues.

J is TRBJ2-5 and V is TRBV5-1; perhaps D is TRBD1 or TRBD2 (5 bases each). The CDR3 consists of 13 residues. Trimming took off 3 bases at V and 5 bases at J, with 11 bases between the two ends. Germline V lookup: CDR1 SGHRS, CDR2 YFSETQ. The CDR3 nucleotides are TGCGCCAGCAGCTGGGGGACCGGGGAGACCCAGTACTTC. The encoded protein is CASSWGTGETQYF.

The sample holds a few counts of this clonotype. The gene calls are TRBV7-2 and TRBJ2-2; 8 positions match TRBD1. V lost 5 bases, J lost 4 bases, and 9 bases stayed unmatched. This CDR3 is 16 amino acids long. From germline, CDR1 is SGHTA and CDR2 FQGNSA. CDR3 nucleotides: TGTGCCAGCAGCCTCCGGCAGGGGGCGGGCACCGGGGAGCTGTTTTTT. It is translated as CASSLRQGAGTGELFF.

This clonotype has only a few counts. The chain uses TRBV9 and TRBJ2-3; D possibly matches TRBD1 or TRBD2 (6 bases each). The CDR3 spans 16 residues. Germline CDR1 is SGDLS and CDR2 is YYNGEE. Trimming shortened V by 0 bases and J by 0 bases, and 11 bases separated the two germline ends. The CDR3 region is CASSVVGGGSTDTQYF. CDR3 nucleotides: TGTGCCAGCAGCGTAGTTGGAGGGGGGAGCACAGATACGCAGTATTTT.

This rearrangement joins TRBV5-1 to TRBJ2-7; 10 bases fit TRBD2. This CDR3 contains 14 residues. Germline trimming cut 6 bases from V and 3 bases from J; bases unmatched to any gene: 6. CDR1 and CDR2 (germline): SGHRS, YFSETQ. The CDR3 here is CASKPTSGVYEQYF. CDR3 in DNA: TGCGCCAGCAAACCTACTAGCGGGGTCTACGAGCAGTACTTC.

This clonotype was detected a few times. The chain couples TRBV11-2 to TRBJ2-2; D perhaps matches TRBD1 (6 bases). V dropped 5 bases and J dropped 4 bases, with 8 bases sitting between them. Germline V gene sequence: CDR1 SGHAT, CDR2 FQNNGV. The CDR3 totals 13 residues. The CDR3 DNA reads TGTGCCAGCAGCGCGGACAGCACCGGGGAGCTGTTTTTT. The encoded protein is CASSADSTGELFF.

V is TRBV12-3 or TRBV12-4 and J is TRBJ2-2; D possibly corresponds to TRBD2 (5 bases). This CDR3 is built from 14 residues. V gave up 3 bases and J gave up 4 bases, with 9 bases separating them. Here the CDR3 reads CASSFLRVTGELFF. CDR3 sequence (DNA): TGTGCCAGCAGTTTTTTGCGGGTCACCGGGGAGCTGTTTTTT.

The chain links TRBV6-6 to TRBJ2-2; D remains unclear. The V gene lost 3 bases and the J gene lost 7 bases, with 6 bases spanning the gap. Germline CDR1 MNHNY, CDR2 SVGAGI (reference sequence). The CDR3 length is 12 residues. CDR3 in DNA: TGTGCCAGCAGTTATGCGGACGGGGAGCTGTTTTTT. It is translated as CASSYADGELFF.